Reported below is one T cell receptor (beta chain). This clone's antigen is unknown. No base qualities exist here, and no much larger clone lies one base off it. The library was generated by the immunoSEQ multiplex PCR assay. For the multiplex PCR, a mixture combining 60 forward primers for TCR Vbeta segments and 13 reverse primers for TCR Jbeta segments was used. The CDR3 region of rearranged TCR beta genes was amplified from genomic DNA by a multiplex PCR assay. On the Illumina HiSeq System, the amplified TCR beta libraries were sequenced as 87-base-pair reads. On the study's bioinformatics: A later analysis tallied 75 million to 85 million unique TCR beta chains across the 666 repertoires, and approximately 11 million of those chains were shared by two or more donors. Raw reads were error-corrected and collapsed into unique sequences by a nearest-neighbor algorithm in which closely related sequences were merged to remove PCR and sequencing errors. V, D and J gene segments were assigned by aligning CDR3 sequences to IMGT reference sequences. For a sequence to be retained, a match of at least six nucleotides was required to both a V gene segment and a J gene segment. Rearrangements were called productive when the CDR3 lacked stop codons and stayed in frame with V and J; all others were non-productive. CDR3 was defined by IMGT convention, running from the second conserved V-encoded cysteine to the conserved J-encoded phenylalanine. The earlier analysis of about 530 of the donors excluded any sequence lacking an unambiguous match to a single V gene segment. An earlier analysis of 587 of the donors called V segments functional above 56.7% productive rearrangements and segregating when the between-donor standard deviation exceeded 5%. A statistical classification framework was built to diagnose cytomegalovirus status from the catalog of TCR beta chain sequences. In a later analysis, TCR nucleotide sequences were compared against IMGT/GENE-DB human TR gene sequences so that V and J genes could be assigned. The TCRdist pipeline was used in a later analysis to assign CDR3 sequences and most-parsimonious VDJ recombination scenarios. In a later analysis, each TCR beta chain was defined by its CDR3 amino acid sequence together with its V-gene family, and reads without a unique V-gene family were excluded. To address suspected cross-contamination and a sequencing artifact, a later analysis removed around 600 highly shared, low-generation-probability nucleotide sequences. For each public chain, a later analysis derived a clonal expansion index from normalized ranks of inferred template counts within each repertoire. A later analysis computed generation probabilities with a VDJ recombination model fitted to out-of-frame rearrangements, and checked the results against IGoR. Hypergeometric tests were used in a later analysis to score TCR-TCR, TCR-HLA and TCR-CMV co-occurrence, with a repertoire-size bias correction applied to the TCR pairs. In a later analysis, false discovery rates were estimated by permuting HLA or CMV assignments 20 times. In a later analysis, co-occurring TCRs were grouped using DBSCAN, with TCRdist sequence similarity added in when clustering inside HLA-allele-positive subsets. Repertoires with fewer than 30,000 or more than 120,000 public chains were left out of co-occurrence clustering, as were about 5 repertoires with anomalous nucleotide sharing. TCRdb stores this immuneACCESS table with in-frame sequences only. Part of the clones is absent; in the studies checked, under half of the shortfall reflects unresolved V genes, and no reason is known for the rest. That table gives V, J and clone size, and the DNA gave D and trimming. This sample gives around 140,000 clones in total; 75% of them show up just once. The ten largest clones represent approximately 6.8% of the sample.

These data belong to a study of cytomegalovirus exposure and HLA in healthy donors (dated by TCRdb to the late 2010s). Describing the broader study: An earlier analysis of a few hundred of the donors reported roughly 300 Gb of sequence data and around 110 million unique TCR beta sequences obtained from roughly 180 million T cells. The later analysis used no new phenotypic data to find candidate immune exposures, relying instead on TCR beta sequences and their occurrence across donors. Both class I and class II loci were covered by HLA typing, at four-digit resolution. Genome-wide SNP genotypes for about 55% of the roughly 670 donors were used in a later genetic analysis, which treated that subset as a discovery cohort. An earlier analysis of a few hundred of the donors applied high-throughput TCR beta sequencing to assess whether each TCR beta V gene segment acted as functional or pseudogenic. The study combined high-throughput TCR immunosequencing, statistical association of individual TCRs with disease status, and machine learning to predict cytomegalovirus infection status. An early release that covered 500 to 800 HLA-typed donors contained about 300 gigabases of sequencing data and about 93 million unique TCR sequences. A separate validation cohort of 100 to 150 different subjects was used in addition to the roughly 700-subject first cohort. A later analysis re-examined previously published TCR beta repertoires from hundreds of donors and added high-resolution HLA genotyping to investigate patterns of TCR occurrence. The study aimed to test whether signatures of past pathogen exposure could be identified by cataloging public T cell receptors. Roughly five DR-DQ haplotypes were treated as single units for association and clustering because of strong linkage in the cohort. The study used immunosequencing to profile the T cell repertoires of approximately 650 subjects and linked those repertoires to cytomegalovirus serostatus. All discovery cohort repertoires had been generated using a single sequencing platform. On average, 235,054 unique TCR beta nucleotide sequences were sequenced per donor among more than 350 genotyped donors of the cohort, with approximately 18% of those sequences being non-productive. Donor age, sex, ethnicity and CMV serostatus were compiled alongside the repertoire data. Of the 300 to 400 genotyped donors, 65% to 90% fell in the genetic ancestry cluster associated with self-reported Caucasian donors. Typing coverage varied by locus: roughly 629-640 donors for A, B, C, DRB1 and DQB1; 500 to 550 for DQA1; 606 for DPA1; roughly 450 for DPB1. Study-wide conclusions, independent of this receptor: Only TCR beta chains were sequenced in this cohort, and the absence of alpha or paired-chain data limited detectable features. In vitro tests confirmed that a few of the cytomegalovirus-associated TCR beta chains recognize cytomegalovirus antigens. Correlated functional status among segregating V segments might reflect linkage disequilibrium, but an unknown experimental factor could not be ruled out. When HLA alleles, especially DR and DQ, strongly co-occurred, attributing TCR associations to individual alleles was difficult. About 17 rarely observed V segments, including chromosome 9 orphons, were excluded from the earlier analysis of approximately 600 of the donors because counts were too low. A later analysis found that TCR association rates varied across HLA loci, with DRB1 alleles showing the most associated TCRs and HLA-C alleles the fewest. A later analysis found that most CMV-associated TCR beta chains appeared HLA-restricted, with HLA associations seemingly driven largely by CMV exposure. In a later genetic analysis, a missense DCLRE1C variant was associated with V-gene and J-gene trimming of TCR beta chains, and the association was replicated in an independent cohort. A group of highly shared sequence variants was considered likely to be a technical artifact of the sequencing pipeline. Several of the top co-occurrence clusters appeared to be linked to parvovirus B19, influenza, CMV and Epstein-Barr virus, according to a later analysis. The classifier was reported to diagnose cytomegalovirus status with high specificity and sensitivity in both the original cohort and the validation cohort. Most TCR sequences were seen in very few donors, while some public TCRs were found in many individuals. The study gave a list of under 200 TCR beta chains associated with cytomegalovirus. CMV serostatus was the only immune exposure information available for the cohort. At a false discovery rate of 0.05, a later analysis linked 16,951 TCR beta sequences to specific HLA alleles. The presence/absence analyses assumed that sequencing depth was roughly uniform across donors, and that assumption may not be true. According to a later genetic analysis, donors in an Asian-associated ancestry cluster had fewer N-insertions in productive TCRs than the roughly 700-donor mean. Broadly in line with IMGT annotations, most TCR beta V segments showed up in productive rearrangements about 90% or about 30% of the time in an earlier analysis of 450 to 750 of the donors. The authors suggested that the approach could potentially be extended to other disease states and immunological phenotypes. A further reported finding was that TCR beta sequences accurately predicted the HLA-A and HLA-B alleles for most subjects in the first cohort. Because HLA typing was unavailable for some donors at each locus, only the typed subset was used in association tests. Some IMGT-functional V segments, including TRBV6-2 and TRBV6-3, could not be distinguished by the 87-base-pair reads and were therefore excluded. In a later analysis, HLA-associated TCR beta chains were found to be more clonally expanded and to have lower generation probabilities than equally common non-associated chains.

The cohort comprised 550 to 700 healthy bone marrow donors. At the time of sampling, all cohort members were nominally healthy, though unrecorded immune exposures were likely present. The donor tested CMV seronegative, placing the donor among the 350 to 400 seronegative members of the cohort. Every donor gave a peripheral blood sample, and the peripheral blood mononuclear cells from that sample were used for TCR beta sequencing. The Qiagen DNeasy Blood Extraction Kit was used to extract genomic DNA from the blood cell samples. CDR1 and CDR2 are read off the germline V gene as SNHLY and FYNNEI. The CDR3 spans 15 residues, from the cysteine through the phenylalanine. Here the CDR3 DNA is all that survives: 45 bases in frame from base 1. Unmatched junction bases come to 7, with V trimmed by 3 bases and J by 3 bases.

The clonotype was recovered from a man aged 25-40 years in good health and CMV-seronegative. The sequence joins TRBV2 to TRBJ2-7, and 8 junctional nucleotides match TRBD1. Sequenced material: PBMCs. The DNA sequence is TGTGCCAGCAGTGACGCAAGGACAGGGCGCTACGAGCAGTACTTC. Translated, this is CASSDARTGRYEQYF.